This T cell receptor beta chain appears in the sequencing data of a study of siplizumab effects on memory and regulatory T cells. Findings and caveats of the study: Unstimulated subset assignment was obtained for only a minor fraction of alloreactive clones. Naive T cells seemed more diverse than memory cells and seemed major alloresponse contributors. The study found that mappable alloreactive CD4+ clones averaged around 72% Treg-derived with siplizumab and around 25% in controls.

The V gene lost 0 bases and the J gene lost 2 bases, with 8 bases spanning the gap. This CDR3 spans 14 amino acids. Per germline, CDR1 SGHRS and CDR2 YFSETQ. Remarks on this clone: The antigen is unknown.

Assays were performed on approximately 100,000 TCR templates per sample. Only in-frame clones appear in the TCRdb table, and some are missing; sequencing was by immunoSEQ multiplex PCR. In the table there are 100,000 or so clones, 85% to 95% of which are singletons. Material for sequencing was CD4+ T cells sorted from blood. The TCR originated in a human donor in good health. The chain employs TRBV5-1 and TRBJ2-5; TRBD2 might be the D (6 bases). The CDR3 region is CASSLGSGQETQYF. In nucleotides, the CDR3 is TGCGCCAGCAGCTTGGGGAGCGGGCAAGAGACCCAGTACTTC.